The clone carrying this T cell receptor beta chain was found a few times. This same CDR3 is encoded by further DNA sequences in the sample. Only Caucasian adults living in Nashville, Tennessee made up the donor group. CD45RA+ naive and CD45RA-negative memory subsets were separated from CD4+ cells. Germline V lookup: CDR1 SGHRS, CDR2 YFSETQ. The V end was cut by 0 bases, the J end by 3 bases, with 10 bases between. The CDR3 runs to 15 residues. This sample was taken from a study of shared clonotypes between healthy human individuals. The method was immunoSEQ multiplex PCR; TCRdb's version includes in-frame clones alone and lacks a portion of them. The table records 600,000 to 750,000 clones, 55% to 75% of them present only once.

Sequenced input: memory CD4+ T cells sorted from blood. Subset described: CD45RA-negative fraction. The chain carries TRBV5-1 and TRBJ2-1; D is unresolved. This receptor was taken from a woman aged 30 to 39 in good health. CDR3 sequence: CASSLDSNSYNEQFF. In DNA, the CDR3 is TGCGCCAGCAGCTTGGACAGCAATAGCTACAATGAGCAGTTCTTC. The full variable domain, rest sourced from reference TRBV5-1 and TRBJ2-1, is KAGVTQTPRYLIKTRGQQVTLSCSPISGHRSVSWYQQTPGQGLQFLFEYFSETQRNKGNFPGRFSGRQFSNSRSEMNVSTLELGDSALYLCASSLDSNSYNEQFFGPGTRLTVL.